This T cell receptor beta chain is from a study of blood T cell repertoires in COVID-19. Sequencing used immunoSEQ multiplex PCR; TCRdb keeps in-frame clones, though not all of them. The data show tens of thousands of clones, 85% to 95% seen once. The CDR3 has 13 residues. V lost 0 bases to trimming and J lost 9 bases, with 6 bases between them. CDR1 is MRHNA and CDR2 is SNTAGT in the germline V gene. The receptor was isolated from a man in his sixties with active or convalescent COVID-19. This rearrangement joins TRBV6-4 to TRBJ1-6; a weak D match, TRBD1 (5 bases). Material for sequencing was peripheral blood. The CDR3: CASSDSRASPLHF. CDR3 DNA sequence: TGTGCCAGCAGTGACTCCAGGGCTTCACCCCTCCACTTT.